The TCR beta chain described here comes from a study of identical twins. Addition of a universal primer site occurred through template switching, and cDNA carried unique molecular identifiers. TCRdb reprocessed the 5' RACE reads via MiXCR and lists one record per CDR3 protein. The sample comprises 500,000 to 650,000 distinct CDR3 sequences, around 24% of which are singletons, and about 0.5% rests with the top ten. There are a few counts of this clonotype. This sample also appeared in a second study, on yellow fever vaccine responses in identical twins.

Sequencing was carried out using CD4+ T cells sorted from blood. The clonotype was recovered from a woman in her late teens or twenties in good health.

CDR3: CASRAGLEDTQYF. In DNA, the CDR3 is TGTGCCAGCAGAGCGGGACTTGAGGATACGCAGTATTTT. The chain carries TRBV12-3 or TRBV12-4 and TRBJ2-3; TRBD2 matches 7 bases. CDR3 length: 13 amino acids. The junction had 6 bases not matched to a gene; V was cut back by 6 bases and J by 6 bases.